The T cell receptor beta chain under discussion was sequenced for a study of cytomegalovirus exposure and HLA in healthy donors. This CDR3 has 13 residues. Germline lookup yields CDR1 SGDLS and CDR2 YYNGEE. Trimming removed 3 bases from V and 4 bases from J, with 10 bases in between. The PCR employed 60 Vbeta primers together with 13 Jbeta primers. Produced via immunoSEQ multiplex PCR; TCRdb's table is partial and in-frame only. Here the sample spans over 150,000 clones, 65% to 80% being singletons. The sequencing input was PBMCs. The rearrangement uses TRBV9 and TRBJ1-1; a weak D match, TRBD1 (6 bases). The sequence was collected from a woman aged 45-59 years in good health and CMV-seropositive. This chain's CDR3 is CASSGTGFTEAFF. The CDR3 coding sequence is TGTGCCAGCAGCGGAACAGGGTTCACTGAAGCTTTCTTT.